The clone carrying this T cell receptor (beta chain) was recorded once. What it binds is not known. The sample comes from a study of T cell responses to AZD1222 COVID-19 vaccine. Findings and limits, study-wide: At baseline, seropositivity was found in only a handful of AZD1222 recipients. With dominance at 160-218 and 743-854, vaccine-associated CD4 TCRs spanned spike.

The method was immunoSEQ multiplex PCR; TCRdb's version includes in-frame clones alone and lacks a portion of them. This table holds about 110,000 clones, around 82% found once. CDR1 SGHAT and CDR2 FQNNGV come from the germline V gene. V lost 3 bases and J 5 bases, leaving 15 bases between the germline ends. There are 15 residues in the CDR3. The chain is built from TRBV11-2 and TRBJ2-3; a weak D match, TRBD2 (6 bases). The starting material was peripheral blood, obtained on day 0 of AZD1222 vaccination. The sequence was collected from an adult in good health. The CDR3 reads CASSFPGGAGDTQYF. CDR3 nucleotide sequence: TGTGCCAGCAGCTTTCCAGGAGGGGCCGGAGATACGCAGTATTTT.